What follows are 5 T cell receptor beta chains derived from one specimen sequenced in a study of cytomegalovirus exposure and HLA in healthy donors. This PCR relied on a set of 60 Vbeta primers and 13 Jbeta primers. The repertoire was sequenced with immunoSEQ multiplex PCR; TCRdb's copy has only in-frame clones and lacks some. The table shows more than 90,000 clones, with around 80% occurring only once. The sequenced material came from PBMCs. Receptor source: a man aged 25 to 45 in good health and CMV-seropositive.

The gene calls are TRBV10-3 and TRBJ2-4; D perhaps matches TRBD1 (5 bases). CDR3 length: 15 residues. Germline V gene data show CDR1 as ENHRY and CDR2 as SYGVKD. Trimming stripped 6 bases from V and 1 base from J, with 13 bases between. Written as DNA, the CDR3 is TGTGCCATCAGGGATTCAGGGTTCGCCAAAAACATTCAGTACTTC. This encodes CAIRDSGFAKNIQYF.

The chain joins TRBV5-4 to TRBJ1-2; possible D gene TRBD1, 5 bases. The germline V gene has CDR1 SGHNT and CDR2 YYREEE (reference sequence). The CDR3 length is 14 residues. Trimming stripped 0 bases from V and 4 bases from J, with 10 bases between. The CDR3 is CASSLGGDFYGYTF. The CDR3 DNA reads as TGTGCCAGCAGCTTGGGCGGGGACTTCTATGGCTACACCTTC.

This chain joins TRBV10-3 and TRBJ1-6; TRBD1 is a possible D gene (5 bases). This CDR3 has 13 amino acids. Germline loops: CDR1 ENHRY, CDR2 SYGVKD. V lost 4 bases to trimming and J lost 7 bases, with 8 bases between them. The CDR3 loop is CAISAQANSPLHF. The CDR3 coding sequence is TGTGCCATCAGTGCACAGGCCAATTCACCCCTCCACTTT.

The V call is TRBV28, the J call TRBJ1-4; D gene ambiguous. The CDR3 loop spans 13 amino acids. Looked up from germline, CDR1 is MDHEN and CDR2 is SYDVKM. V was shortened by 7 bases and J by 8 bases, with 14 bases between the two germline ends. The CDR3: CASTHRGEEKLFF. Written as DNA, the CDR3 is TGTGCCAGCACCCATCGCGGGGAGGAAAAACTGTTTTTT.

V and J are TRBV28 and TRBJ1-6; D gene unclear. V lost 3 bases, J lost 8 bases, and 11 bases lay in between. There are 14 residues in the CDR3. Per germline, CDR1 MDHEN and CDR2 SYDVKM. In DNA, the CDR3 is TGTGCCAGCAGTTTGTACAGCCCGGATTCACCCCTCCACTTT. Its translation: CASSLYSPDSPLHF.